One and the same sample provided the 14 T cell receptor beta chains below, sequenced in a study of blood T cell repertoires in COVID-19. Assay: immunoSEQ multiplex PCR; the TCRdb copy retains only in-frame clones and omits some. Of about 82,000 clones in the sample, around four fifths are singletons; the top ten hold 17%. The material sequenced was peripheral blood. The receptors here all came from a woman aged 55-70 years with acute or convalescent COVID-19.

This clone was recorded once. The CDR3 region is CASSLDRDTEAFF. The CDR3 nucleotides read TGCGCCAGCAGCTTGGACAGGGACACTGAAGCTTTCTTT. This chain uses TRBV5-1 with TRBJ1-1; D perhaps matches TRBD1 (6 bases). Germline CDR1 reads SGHRS; CDR2 reads YFSETQ. The CDR3 runs 13 residues. V dropped 0 bases and J dropped 3 bases, with 6 bases sitting between them. Full variable domain (rest looked up from reference TRBV5-1 and TRBJ1-1): KAGVTQTPRYLIKTRGQQVTLSCSPISGHRSVSWYQQTPGQGLQFLFEYFSETQRNKGNFPGRFSGRQFSNSRSEMNVSTLELGDSALYLCASSLDRDTEAFFGQGTRLTVV.

The rearrangement uses TRBV7-2 and TRBJ2-5; D unclear. The CDR3 length is 14 residues. Deletions cut 2 bases from V and 2 bases from J, with 9 bases between. CDR1 SGHTA and CDR2 FQGNSA come from the germline V gene. CDR3 in DNA: TGTGCCAGCAGCTTACTGCCCAGACAAGAGACCCAGTACTTC. Protein product: CASSLLPRQETQYF.

The CDR3 DNA follows: TGTGCCAGCAATGCGGAAGGGGGCCGAGGGGAGACCCAGTACTTC. Translated: CASNAEGGRGETQYF. V usage is TRBV2 and J usage is TRBJ2-5; 7 nucleotides align to TRBD1. V trimming: 7 bases; J trimming: 5 bases; junction bases outside the gene matches: 13. The CDR3 spans 15 residues. Germline CDR1 is SNHLY and CDR2 is FYNNEI.

In this sample, this clone turned up a few times. The chain joins TRBV2 to TRBJ2-5, with 9 positions matching TRBD1. The CDR3 extends over 14 amino acids. V lost 6 bases, J lost 2 bases, and 4 bases stayed unmatched. The germline CDR1 and CDR2 sequences are SNHLY and FYNNEI. Here the CDR3 DNA reads TGTGCCAGCAGAGCCGGGACAGGGCAAGAGACCCAGTACTTC. It encodes CASRAGTGQETQYF.

This chain uses TRBV2 with TRBJ2-1; 12 bases agree with TRBD2. Germline trimming cut 6 bases from V and 2 bases from J; bases unmatched to any gene: 5. Germline-derived CDR1 and CDR2 are SNHLY and FYNNEI. The CDR3 is 16 residues long. CDR3 loop: CASRKGLAGAYNEQFF. CDR3 DNA: TGTGCCAGCAGGAAGGGACTAGCGGGCGCCTACAATGAGCAGTTCTTC.

The CDR3 reads CASSGNTEAFF. CDR3 DNA sequence: TGTGCCAGCAGCGGGAACACTGAAGCTTTCTTT. The V call is TRBV6-5, the J call TRBJ1-1, with D hard to call. The ends were cut back, 6 bases at V and 1 base at J, with 3 bases in the middle. This CDR3 comprises 11 residues. The germline CDR1 and CDR2 sequences are MNHEY and SVGAGI.

This clone showed up just once. J is TRBJ2-7 and V is TRBV24-1, with TRBD1 identical over 9 bases. Per the germline V gene, CDR1 is KGHDR and CDR2 is SFDVKD. V was pared by 3 bases and J by 6 bases, with 5 bases of the junction left unmatched. CDR3 length equals 14 residues. Here the CDR3 DNA reads TGTGCCACCAGTGATACGGGACAGGGAGGCGAGCAGTACTTC. This sequence encodes CATSDTGQGGEQYF.

This clone showed up just once. The rearrangement uses TRBV5-1 and TRBJ1-2, with 9 bases fitting TRBD1. The CDR3 is 15 amino acids. Germline assignment: CDR1 SGHRS and CDR2 YFSETQ. Losses at the gene ends were 3 bases for V and 7 bases for J; bases not matched to a gene: 10. The CDR3: CASSYFSTGGGGYTF. In DNA, the CDR3 is TGCGCCAGCAGCTACTTCTCAACAGGGGGCGGTGGCTACACCTTC.

The chain couples TRBV5-8 to TRBJ2-7; D is perhaps TRBD2 (7 bases). V lost 5 bases, J lost 9 bases, and 12 bases lay in between. The CDR3 extends over 11 amino acids. Germline V CDR1 and CDR2: SGHTS, YDEGEE. In DNA, the CDR3 is TGTGCCAGCAGGGGGGGGGCCGGGCAGTACTTC. Translated, it gives CASRGGAGQYF.

V usage is TRBV19 and J usage is TRBJ1-1; 8 bases match TRBD1. Trimming removed 7 bases from V and 3 bases from J; junction bases left unmatched: 10. Germline assignment: CDR1 LNHDA and CDR2 SQIVND (reference sequence). CDR3 length equals 15 residues. The CDR3 bases are TGTGCCAGTACCCCGACAGGGGTGGGATACACTGAAGCTTTCTTT. Translation: CASTPTGVGYTEAFF.

This chain uses TRBV5-8 with TRBJ2-3; 8 nucleotides match TRBD1. V lost 4 bases, J lost 2 bases, and 15 bases stayed unmatched. Looked up from germline, CDR1 is SGHTS and CDR2 is YDEGEE. This CDR3 has 18 residues. The CDR3: CASSRTGKVATSTDTQYF. In DNA, the CDR3 is TGTGCCAGCAGCCGGACAGGGAAAGTCGCCACGTCCACAGATACGCAGTATTTT. The complete variable domain, with remaining parts taken from reference TRBV5-8 and TRBJ2-3, reads EAGVTQSPTHLIKTRGQQATLRCSPISGHTSVYWYQQALGLGLQFLLWYDEGEERNRGNFPPRFSGRQFPNYSSELNVNALELEDSALYLCASSRTGKVATSTDTQYFGPGTRLTVL.

In its sample, this clone was seen once. The chain couples TRBV11-3 to TRBJ2-5; D unresolved. Trimming took 2 bases from V and 5 from J, leaving 9 bases between them. The CDR3 contains 13 residues. CDR1 SGHNT and CDR2 YENEEA come from the germline V gene. CDR3 in amino acids: CASSLRGWETQYF. CDR3 DNA sequence: TGTGCCAGCAGCTTACGCGGTTGGGAGACCCAGTACTTC.

The chain recombines TRBV24-1 with TRBJ2-3, with a tentative D call TRBD2 (6 bases). In germline, CDR1 is KGHDR, CDR2 SFDVKD. CDR3 length: 14 residues. V gave up 12 bases and J gave up 0 bases, with 15 bases separating them. The CDR3, as DNA: TGTGCCGCAGGGCATCGGGGGAGCACAGATACGCAGTATTTT. Its translation is CAAGHRGSTDTQYF.

The rearrangement links TRBV4-1 to TRBJ2-2; the match to TRBD1 covers 7 bases. Unmatched junction bases numbered 12, after V lost 4 bases and J lost 7 bases. CDR1 and CDR2 from the germline V gene are MGHRA and YSYEKL. There are 16 residues in the CDR3. The CDR3 sequence: CASSRAPDRVDGELFF. The CDR3 nucleotides are TGCGCCAGCAGCCGCGCCCCCGACAGGGTTGACGGGGAGCTGTTTTTT.